This TCR beta chain came from a study of T cell clonotyping in hematopoietic cell transplantation. This clone has a handful of counts. Antigen specificity is unknown. Germline CDR1 reads MGHRA; CDR2 reads YSYEKL. The CDR3 runs to 12 residues. Trimming pared 3 bases from V and 8 bases from J, leaving 5 bases between. Measured with immunoSEQ multiplex PCR; TCRdb has only the in-frame clones, and not every one. The repertoire includes about 5,700 clones, more than 20% of them detected once, and more than 13% sits in the top ten. Study-wide findings and caveats: Pathologically expanded recipient clonotypes increased progressively from day 30 to day 180 as diversity fell. At the given depth, recipient repertoires were over 97% de novo clonotypes.

Material: peripheral blood mononuclear cells, obtained 180 days after allogeneic stem cell transplant. The chain recombines TRBV4-1 with TRBJ1-6; no definite D call. The receptor comes from a male patient aged 40-50 years who had an allogeneic stem cell transplant from an unrelated donor, so the T cells may come from the graft donor. Some clones in this sample may be carry-over from other donors' samples. The chain's CDR3 is CASSQPDSPLHF. In DNA form, the CDR3 reads TGCGCCAGCAGCCAGCCCGATTCACCCCTCCACTTT.